This T cell receptor beta chain was captured in a study of cytomegalovirus exposure and HLA in healthy donors. V shed 2 bases and J shed 0 bases, with 7 bases lying between them. Germline values: CDR1 MNHNY, CDR2 SVGAGI (reference sequence). CDR3 length: 14 residues. Use of 60 Vbeta and 13 Jbeta primers characterized the PCR. Some clones are missing from TCRdb's copy, which holds only in-frame ones; the method was immunoSEQ multiplex PCR. The sample includes around 180,000 clones, over 75% of them seen just once. Sequenced sample: PBMCs. The sequence derives from a man aged 60-69 years in good health and CMV-seronegative. The rearrangement joins TRBV6-6 to TRBJ1-2; D remains unclear. CDR3 bases: TGTGCCAGCAGTTACGGGCCTGCTAACTATGGCTACACCTTC. It translates to CASSYGPANYGYTF.